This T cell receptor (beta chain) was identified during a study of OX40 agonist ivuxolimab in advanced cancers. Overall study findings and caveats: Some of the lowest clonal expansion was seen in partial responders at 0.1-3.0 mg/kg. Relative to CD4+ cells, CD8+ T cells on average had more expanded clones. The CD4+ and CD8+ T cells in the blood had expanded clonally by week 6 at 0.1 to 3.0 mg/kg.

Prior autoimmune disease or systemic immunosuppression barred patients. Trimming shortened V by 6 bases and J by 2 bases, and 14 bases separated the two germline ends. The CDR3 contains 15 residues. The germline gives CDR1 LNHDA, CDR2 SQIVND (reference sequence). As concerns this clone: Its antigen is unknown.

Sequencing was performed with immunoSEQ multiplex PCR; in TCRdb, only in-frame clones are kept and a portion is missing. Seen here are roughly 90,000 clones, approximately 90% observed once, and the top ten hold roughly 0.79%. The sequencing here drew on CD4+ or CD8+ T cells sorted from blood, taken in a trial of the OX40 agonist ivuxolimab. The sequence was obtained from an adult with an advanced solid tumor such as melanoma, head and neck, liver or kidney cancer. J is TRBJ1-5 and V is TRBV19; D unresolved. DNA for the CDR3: TGTGCCAGTAGAGGCTCCGACCGGGGCAATCAGCCCCAGCATTTT. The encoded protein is CASRGSDRGNQPQHF.